The clone carrying this TCR beta chain was seen a few times. TCRdb keeps only in-frame clones here, not all; method: immunoSEQ multiplex PCR. Here the sample spans 35,000 to 50,000 clones, over 80% being singletons. CDR3 size: 17 residues. From germline, CDR1 is MDHEN and CDR2 SYDVKM. V gave up 6 bases and J gave up 4 bases, with 24 bases separating them. This sample was taken from a study of control samples from healthy donors and cancer patients. The chain links TRBV28 to TRBJ1-2, with D possibly TRBD1 on 5 matching bases. This sequence was found in a man aged 55 to 70 in good health. The specimen was blood. CDR3 DNA sequence: TGTGCCAGCAGATCAACACTCCAGGGTGGGAAACCCTATGGCTACACCTTC. Protein: CASRSTLQGGKPYGYTF.